This T cell receptor beta chain was observed in a study of beta chain features in type 1 diabetes. The germline V and J ends were trimmed by 5 bases and 3 bases, with 12 bases remaining between them. The CDR3 is 13 amino acids. Germline V gene data show CDR1 as SGHRS and CDR2 as YFSETQ. Every isolated RNA sample was fully reverse transcribed, so sequencing captured expressed TCRB transcripts. TCRdb's table, derived via immunoSEQ multiplex PCR, lists solely in-frame clones and lacks some. This sample carries 200,000 to 300,000 clones, 27% of them seen once, and the ten largest clones take more than 3%.

This clonotype was sampled from a man in his thirties or forties in good health. The sequencing input was central memory CD4+ T cells from blood. This chain connects TRBV5-1 to TRBJ2-7; tentatively, D is TRBD2 (6 bases). DNA of the CDR3: TGCGCCAGCAGTCTGATCGGGGGCTACGAGCAGTACTTC. It yields the protein CASSLIGGYEQYF.